This TCR beta chain came from a study of blood T cell repertoires in COVID-19. The table came from immunoSEQ multiplex PCR; TCRdb's copy has only in-frame clones and leaves some out. The sample carries 200,000 to 250,000 clones, 65% to 85% recorded once. The V gene lost 4 bases and the J gene lost 6 bases, with 10 bases spanning the gap. CDR3 size: 14 residues. Germline CDR1 reads LGHDT; CDR2 reads YNNKEL (reference sequence). The receptor comes from a woman aged 60-75 years with acute or convalescent COVID-19. The chain carries TRBV3-1 (or the pseudogene TRBV3-2) and TRBJ1-6; possible D gene TRBD1, 5 bases. Sequencing input: peripheral blood. This chain's CDR3 is CASSPGLINSPLHF. The CDR3 region has the DNA TGTGCCAGCAGCCCGGGACTTATTAATTCACCCCTCCACTTT.